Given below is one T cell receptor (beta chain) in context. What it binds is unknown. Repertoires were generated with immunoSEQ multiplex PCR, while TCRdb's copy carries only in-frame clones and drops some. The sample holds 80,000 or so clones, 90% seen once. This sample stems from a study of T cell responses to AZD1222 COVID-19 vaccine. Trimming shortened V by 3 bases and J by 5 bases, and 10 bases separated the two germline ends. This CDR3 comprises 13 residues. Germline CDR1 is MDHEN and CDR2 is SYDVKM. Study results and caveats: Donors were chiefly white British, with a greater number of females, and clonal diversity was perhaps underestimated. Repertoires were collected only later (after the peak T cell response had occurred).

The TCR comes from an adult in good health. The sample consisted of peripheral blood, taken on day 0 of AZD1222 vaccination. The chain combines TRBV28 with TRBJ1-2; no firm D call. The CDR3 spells CASSLRQKYGYTF. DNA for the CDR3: TGTGCCAGCAGTTTGAGGCAGAAGTATGGCTACACCTTC.